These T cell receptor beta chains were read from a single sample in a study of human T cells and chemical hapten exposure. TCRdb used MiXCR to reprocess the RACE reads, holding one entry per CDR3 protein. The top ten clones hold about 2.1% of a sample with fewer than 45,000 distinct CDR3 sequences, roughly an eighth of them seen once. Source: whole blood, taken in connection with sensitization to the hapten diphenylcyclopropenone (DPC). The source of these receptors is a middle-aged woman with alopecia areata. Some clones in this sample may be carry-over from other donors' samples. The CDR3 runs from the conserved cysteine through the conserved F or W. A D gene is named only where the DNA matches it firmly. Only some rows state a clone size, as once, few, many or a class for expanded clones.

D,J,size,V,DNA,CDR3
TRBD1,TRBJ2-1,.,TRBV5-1,TGCGCCAGCAGCTGGAACCGGGACAGGGGTGACAATGAGCAGTTCTTC,CASSWNRDRGDNEQFF
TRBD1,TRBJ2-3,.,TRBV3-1,TGTGCCAGCAGTCACAGGGGTCCCGAGGCAGATACGCAGTATTTT,CASSHRGPEADTQYF
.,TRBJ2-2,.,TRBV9,TGTGCCAGCAGCGTAGAAAAGGGTTTGGACACCGGGGAGCTGTTTTTT,CASSVEKGLDTGELFF
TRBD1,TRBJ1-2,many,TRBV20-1,TGCAGTGCCCTACGCCGGACAGGGGGTATTACTAACTATGGCTACACCTTC,CSALRRTGGITNYGYTF
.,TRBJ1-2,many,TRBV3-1,TGTGCCAGCAGCCACCAACCAGGATATGGCTACACCTTC,CASSHQPGYGYTF
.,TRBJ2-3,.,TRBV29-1,TGCAGCCCTAGGACAGCCGGAACAGATACGCAGTATTTT,CSPRTAGTDTQYF
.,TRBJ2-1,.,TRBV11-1,TGTGCCAGCAGCCTGGAAGGGGAAGAGCAGTTCTTC,CASSLEGEEQFF
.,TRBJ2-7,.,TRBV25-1,TGTGCCTCCCAGCCGGGAGACCGCTACGAGCAGTACTTC,CASQPGDRYEQYF
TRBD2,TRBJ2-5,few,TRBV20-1,TGCAGTGCGCAAGGTGGGGCTAGCGGGACCCCAGAGACCCAGTACTTC,CSAQGGASGTPETQYF
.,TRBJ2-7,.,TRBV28,TGTGCCAGCAGAAGGCTAGCGTCCCCCTACGAGCAGTACTTC,CASRRLASPYEQYF
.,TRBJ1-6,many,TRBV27,TGTGCCATCCCGACCCTTAGGAACTCACCCCTCCACTTT,CAIPTLRNSPLHF
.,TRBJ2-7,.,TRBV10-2,TGCGCCAGCAGTGAATACAGTACCTACGAGCAGTACTTC,CASSEYSTYEQYF
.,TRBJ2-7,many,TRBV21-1,TGTGCCAGCAGCAAAGGTCTTGCCTACGAGCAGTACTTC,CASSKGLAYEQYF
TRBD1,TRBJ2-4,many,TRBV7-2,TGTGCCAGCAGCCCGGACAGGGGCTGGGGAAACATTCAGTACTTC,CASSPDRGWGNIQYF
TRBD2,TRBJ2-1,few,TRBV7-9,TGTGCCAGCAGCAGCTCCGGGACTAGCGTCTACAATGAGCAGTTCTTC,CASSSSGTSVYNEQFF
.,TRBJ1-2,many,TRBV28,TGTGCCAGCAGTTTTCCGGGGTCATATGGCTACACCTTC,CASSFPGSYGYTF
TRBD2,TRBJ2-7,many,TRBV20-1,TGCAGTGCTAGAAGTCTAGCGGGGGGGACCTACGAGCAGTACTTC,CSARSLAGGTYEQYF
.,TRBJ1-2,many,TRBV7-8,TGTGCCAGCAGCTTAGGTCAGAACCCCTATGGCTACACCTTC,CASSLGQNPYGYTF
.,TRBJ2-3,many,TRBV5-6,TGTGCCAGCAGCTATATGACTGGCACTAGCACAGATACGCAGTATTTT,CASSYMTGTSTDTQYF
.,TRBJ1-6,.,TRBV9,TGTGCCAGCAACGGAGGGTCCTATAATTCACCCCTCCACTTT,CASNGGSYNSPLHF
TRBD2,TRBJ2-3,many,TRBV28,TGTGTCAGCAGTTTCTCTAGCGGGGGAACAGATACGCAGTATTTT,CVSSFSSGGTDTQYF
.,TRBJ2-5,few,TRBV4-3,TGCGCCAGCAGCCAAGGGCGGATAGTGAGAGAGACCCAGTACTTC,CASSQGRIVRETQYF
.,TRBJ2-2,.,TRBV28,TGTGCCAGCAGTTCCCGGGACTTTCCCGGGGAGCTGTTTTTT,CASSSRDFPGELFF
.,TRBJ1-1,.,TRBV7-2,TGTGCCAGCAGACCAGTCACTGAAGCTTTCTTT,CASRPVTEAFF
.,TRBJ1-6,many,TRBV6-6,TGTGCCAGCAGTTACTCGGAGGGTTATAATTCACCCCTCCACTTT,CASSYSEGYNSPLHF
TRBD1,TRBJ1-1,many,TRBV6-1,TGTGCCAGCAGCCCGGACAGGGGGGGTTCTGAAGCTTTCTTT,CASSPDRGGSEAFF
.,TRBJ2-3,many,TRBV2,TGTGCCTCCGACCGACGGCGTACAGATACGCAGTATTTT,CASDRRRTDTQYF
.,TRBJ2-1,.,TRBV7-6,TGTGCCAGCAGCCTGCGGGCCCGTGACAATGAGCAGTTCTTC,CASSLRARDNEQFF
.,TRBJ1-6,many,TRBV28,TGTGCCAGCAGTCCTCAGTTTAATTCACCCCTCCACTTT,CASSPQFNSPLHF
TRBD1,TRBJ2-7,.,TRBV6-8,TGTGCCAGCAGTTCCCCGGGACAGGGGAGTGAAGAGCAGTACTTC,CASSSPGQGSEEQYF
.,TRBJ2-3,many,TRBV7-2,TGTGCCAGCAGCTTAGGAGGGCAGCCGGGTAGTGGGAATACGCAGTATTTT,CASSLGGQPGSGNTQYF
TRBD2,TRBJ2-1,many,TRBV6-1,TGTGCCAGCACCCCGGTGGTAGCGGGGGCCCGCAATGAGCAGTTCTTC,CASTPVVAGARNEQFF
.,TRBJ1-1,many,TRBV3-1,TGTGCCAGCAGCCTAATGCTCATGAACACTGAAGCTTTCTTT,CASSLMLMNTEAFF
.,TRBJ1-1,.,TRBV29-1,TGCAGCGGCAACCGGGAGAGCACTGAAGCTTTCTTT,CSGNRESTEAFF
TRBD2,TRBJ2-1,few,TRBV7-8,TGTGCCAGCAGCATCCGACTAGCGGTAAGAAACAATGAGCAGTTCTTC,CASSIRLAVRNNEQFF
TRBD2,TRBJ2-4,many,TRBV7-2,TGTGCCAGTTCCACTAGCGGAGACATTCAGTACTTC,CASSTSGDIQYF
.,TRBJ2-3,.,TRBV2,TGTGCCAGCAGACCGGGACTTAGCACAGATACGCAGTATTTT,CASRPGLSTDTQYF
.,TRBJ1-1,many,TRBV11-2,TGTGCCAGCAGCGGGCACACTTACACTGAAGCTTTCTTT,CASSGHTYTEAFF
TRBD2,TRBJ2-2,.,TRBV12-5,TGTGCTAGTGGTCCATCCCCGGGACTAGCGGGAGAGGAAACCGGGGAGCTGTTTTTT,CASGPSPGLAGEETGELFF
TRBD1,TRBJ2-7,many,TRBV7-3,TGTGCCAGCAGCCCCGACAGGGACTCCTACGAGCAGTACTTC,CASSPDRDSYEQYF
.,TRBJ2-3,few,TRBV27,TGTGCCAGCAGGAGGGGACTGAGCACAGATACGCAGTATTTT,CASRRGLSTDTQYF
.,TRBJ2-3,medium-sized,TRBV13,TGTGCCAGCAGCTTAACGGGGCCAGATACGCAGTATTTT,CASSLTGPDTQYF
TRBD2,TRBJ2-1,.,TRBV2,TGTGCCAGCATCTTTCTAGCGGGAGGTGAGCAGTTCTTC,CASIFLAGGEQFF
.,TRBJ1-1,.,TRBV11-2,TGTGCCAGCAGCTTAGATCGATTGGGCGGCACTGAAGCTTTCTTT,CASSLDRLGGTEAFF
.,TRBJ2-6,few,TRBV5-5,TGTGCCAGCAGCCAAGGGGTTCTGCCTGGGGCCAACGTCCTGACTTTC,CASSQGVLPGANVLTF
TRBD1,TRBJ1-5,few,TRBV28,TGTGCCAGCAGGGTACCGGGACAGTTAAATCAGCCCCAGCATTTT,CASRVPGQLNQPQHF
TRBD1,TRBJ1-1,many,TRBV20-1,TGCAGTGCTCATGGGACAGGGTTTACTGAAGCTTTCTTT,CSAHGTGFTEAFF
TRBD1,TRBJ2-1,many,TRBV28,TGTGCCAGCACCCCCTTTCGGGACAGGGGAGGCAATGAGCAGTTCTTC,CASTPFRDRGGNEQFF
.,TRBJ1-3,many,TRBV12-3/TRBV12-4,TGTGCCAGCAGTCCGACGCCAGGTTCTGGAAACACCATATATTTT,CASSPTPGSGNTIYF
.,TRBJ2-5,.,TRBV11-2,TGTGCCAGCTTACTGGGACTGGAAGAGACCCAGTACTTC,CASLLGLEETQYF
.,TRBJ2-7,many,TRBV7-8,TGTGCCAGCAGCACCCGGGGACAAAGGCGCGAGCAGTACTTC,CASSTRGQRREQYF
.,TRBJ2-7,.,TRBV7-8,TGTGCCAGCAGCTTAGGAGCCAGTCTACTCGAGCAGTACTTC,CASSLGASLLEQYF
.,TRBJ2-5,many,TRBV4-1,TGCGCCAGCAGCCAGTTTACAGCGGGCGAGACCCAGTACTTC,CASSQFTAGETQYF
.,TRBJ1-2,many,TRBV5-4,TGTGCCAGCAGCTTGGGACAGGACTACTATGGCTACACCTTC,CASSLGQDYYGYTF
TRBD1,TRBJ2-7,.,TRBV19,TGTGCCAGTAGTATGTATGGGACAGGGAACCCGGGGAACGAGCAGTACTTC,CASSMYGTGNPGNEQYF